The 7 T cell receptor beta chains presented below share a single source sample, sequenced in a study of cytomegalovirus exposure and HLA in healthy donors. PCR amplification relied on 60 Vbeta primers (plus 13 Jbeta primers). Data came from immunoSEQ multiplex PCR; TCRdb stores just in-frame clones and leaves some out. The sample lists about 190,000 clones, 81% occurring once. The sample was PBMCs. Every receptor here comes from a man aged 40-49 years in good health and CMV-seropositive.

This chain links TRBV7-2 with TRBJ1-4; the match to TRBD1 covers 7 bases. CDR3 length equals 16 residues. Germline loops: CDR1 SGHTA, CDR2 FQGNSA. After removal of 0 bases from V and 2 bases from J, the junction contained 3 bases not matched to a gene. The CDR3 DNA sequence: TGTGCCAGCAGCTTAGCACAGGGGAGGACTAATGAAAAACTGTTTTTT. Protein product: CASSLAQGRTNEKLFF.

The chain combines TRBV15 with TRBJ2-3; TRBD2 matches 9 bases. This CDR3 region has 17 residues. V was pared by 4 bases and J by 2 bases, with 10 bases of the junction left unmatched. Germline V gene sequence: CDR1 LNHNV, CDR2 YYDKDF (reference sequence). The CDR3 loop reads CATSTEASGEFTDTQYF. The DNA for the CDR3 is TGTGCCACCAGCACTGAAGCTAGCGGGGAGTTCACAGATACGCAGTATTTT.

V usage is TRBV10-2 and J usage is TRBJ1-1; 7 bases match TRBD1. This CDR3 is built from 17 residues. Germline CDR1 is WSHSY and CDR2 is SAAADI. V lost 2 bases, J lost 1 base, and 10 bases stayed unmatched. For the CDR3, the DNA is TGCGCCAGCAGTGAGCCCGGACAGGAGCGATGGAACACTGAAGCTTTCTTT. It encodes CASSEPGQERWNTEAFF.

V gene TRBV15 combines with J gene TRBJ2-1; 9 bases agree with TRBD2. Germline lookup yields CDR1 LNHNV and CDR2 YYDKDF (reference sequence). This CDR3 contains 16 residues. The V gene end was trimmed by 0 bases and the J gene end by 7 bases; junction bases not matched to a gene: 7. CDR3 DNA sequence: TGTGCCACCAGCAGAGATTTAGCGGGAGTGGGGAATGAGCAGTTCTTC. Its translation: CATSRDLAGVGNEQFF. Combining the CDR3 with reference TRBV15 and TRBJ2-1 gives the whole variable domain DAMVIQNPRYQVTQFGKPVTLSCSQTLNHNVMYWYQQKSSQAPKLLFHYYDKDFNNEADTPDNFQSRRPNTSFCFLDIRSPGLGDTAMYLCATSRDLAGVGNEQFFGPGTRLTVL.

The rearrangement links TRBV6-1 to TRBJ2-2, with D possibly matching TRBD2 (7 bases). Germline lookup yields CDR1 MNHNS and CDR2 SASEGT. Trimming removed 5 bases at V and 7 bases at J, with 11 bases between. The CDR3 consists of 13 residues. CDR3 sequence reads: CASSLRGGGELFF. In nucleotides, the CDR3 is TGTGCCAGCAGTCTAAGGGGGGGCGGGGAGCTGTTTTTT.

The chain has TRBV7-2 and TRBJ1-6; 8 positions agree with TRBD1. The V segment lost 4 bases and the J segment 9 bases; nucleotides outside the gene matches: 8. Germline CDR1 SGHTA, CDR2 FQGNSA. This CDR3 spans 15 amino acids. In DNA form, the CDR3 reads TGTGCCAGCAGCTCGGACAGGGCTATAGGTTCACCCCTCCACTTT. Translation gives CASSSDRAIGSPLHF.

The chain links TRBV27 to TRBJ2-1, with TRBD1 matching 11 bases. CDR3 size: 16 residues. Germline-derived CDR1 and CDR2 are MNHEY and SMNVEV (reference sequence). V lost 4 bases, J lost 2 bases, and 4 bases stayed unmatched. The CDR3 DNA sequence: TGTGCCAGCAGTTCACCGGGACAGGGGGCCTACAATGAGCAGTTCTTC. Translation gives CASSSPGQGAYNEQFF.